Sequencing of this TCR beta chain was carried out in a study of control samples from healthy donors and cancer patients. Sequenced by immunoSEQ multiplex PCR; TCRdb stores in-frame clones only, minus some. The sample contains around 94,000 clones, roughly 86% of which appear only once. This TCR was sampled from a woman in her 50s in good health. Sequenced sample: blood.

CDR3 bases: TGTGCCAGCAGCGCAACAGGGGCCATCAATCAGCCCCAGCATTTT. This translates into CASSATGAINQPQHF. The V call is TRBV9, the J call TRBJ1-5; 7 nucleotides align to TRBD1. Trimming removed 3 bases from V and 3 bases from J; junction bases left unmatched: 6. Germline values: CDR1 SGDLS, CDR2 YYNGEE. The CDR3 has 15 residues.